A single sample gave rise to the 24 T cell receptor beta chains below, sequenced in a study of blood T cell repertoires in COVID-19. TCRdb's table, derived via immunoSEQ multiplex PCR, lists solely in-frame clones and lacks some. Seen here are around 260,000 clones, 65% to 90% observed once, and the top ten hold about an eighth. Material: peripheral blood. These TCRs come from a human donor in a cohort sampled during active COVID-19.

The chain couples TRBV5-6 to TRBJ2-3; 9 bases align to TRBD1. J was trimmed by 5 bases and V by 4 bases; bases with no gene match: 5. The length of the CDR3 is 14 residues. Germline V gene lookup returns CDR1 SGHDT and CDR2 YYEEEE. The CDR3, as DNA: TGTGCCAGCAGCCCGGACAGGGGAAGAGATACGCAGTATTTT. It translates to CASSPDRGRDTQYF. The variable domain in full, completed from reference TRBV5-6 and TRBJ2-3, reads DAGVTQSPTHLIKTRGQQVTLRCSPKSGHDTVSWYQQALGQGPQFIFQYYEEEERQRGNFPDRFSGHQFPNYSSELNVNALLLGDSALYLCASSPDRGRDTQYFGPGTRLTVL.

This chain connects TRBV9 to TRBJ2-2, with a tentative D call TRBD1 (8 bases). The length of the CDR3 is 15 residues. V was trimmed by 4 bases and J by 5 bases, leaving 15 bases between them. Germline CDR1 reads SGDLS; CDR2 reads YYNGEE. The CDR3 spells CASSQQGGTTGELFF. In DNA, the CDR3 is TGTGCCAGCAGCCAACAGGGGGGGACGACCGGGGAGCTGTTTTTT.

DNA for the CDR3: TGCAGCGCGAGACAGGGGAGTAGAACTGAAGCTTTCTTT. This gives the protein CSARQGSRTEAFF. This chain uses TRBV29-1 with TRBJ1-1, with 8 bases fitting TRBD1. Per the germline V gene, CDR1 is SQVTM and CDR2 is ANQGSEA. This CDR3 contains 13 residues. Losses at the gene ends were 7 bases for V and 5 bases for J; bases not matched to a gene: 9.

In nucleotides, the CDR3 is TGTGCCAGCTCACCACCGATGGGACAGATATATGGCTACACCTTC. It yields the protein CASSPPMGQIYGYTF. The V call is TRBV18, the J call TRBJ1-2; TRBD1 matches at 7 bases. This CDR3 has 15 residues. Germline V gene lookup returns CDR1 KGHSH and CDR2 LQKENI. The V segment lost 0 bases and the J segment 5 bases; nucleotides outside the gene matches: 6.

This clone was detected only once. J is TRBJ2-3 and V is TRBV7-9, with 9 bases matching TRBD1. The V gene end was trimmed by 3 bases and the J gene end by 4 bases; junction bases not matched to a gene: 8. Germline CDR1 reads SEHNR; CDR2 reads FQNEAQ (reference sequence). This CDR3 region has 16 residues. The CDR3 DNA follows: TGTGCCAGCAGCTTTGGGACAGGGTCGGGGGCAGATACGCAGTATTTT. Its translation: CASSFGTGSGADTQYF.

V and J are TRBV11-2 and TRBJ2-1; 8 bases are shared with TRBD2. J lost 7 bases, V lost 1 base, and 6 bases had no gene match. CDR3 length equals 15 residues. CDR1 is SGHAT and CDR2 is FQNNGV in the germline V gene. The CDR3 DNA reads as TGTGCCAGCAGCTTAGCCCCCGTAGCGGGAAATGAGCAGTTCTTC. Translating it yields CASSLAPVAGNEQFF.

The gene calls are TRBV3-1 (or the pseudogene TRBV3-2) and TRBJ2-1; 7 bases fit TRBD2. CDR1 and CDR2 from the germline V gene are LGHDT and YNNKEL (reference sequence). CDR3 length: 17 residues. With V trimmed by 4 bases and J by 0 bases, 9 bases remained unmatched. The CDR3 here is CASSPRRRGSSYNEQFF. The CDR3 DNA follows: TGTGCCAGCAGCCCGAGGCGTCGCGGGAGCTCCTACAATGAGCAGTTCTTC.

V gene TRBV19 combines with J gene TRBJ2-1; TRBD2 matches 7 bases. CDR3 size: 16 residues. After removal of 3 bases from V and 0 bases from J, the junction contained 5 bases not matched to a gene. From germline, CDR1 is LNHDA and CDR2 SQIVND (reference sequence). The DNA of the CDR3 is TGTGCCAGTAGTATTTTGGCGGGAGCCTCCTACAATGAGCAGTTCTTC. This gives the protein CASSILAGASYNEQFF.

The chain recombines TRBV28 with TRBJ1-5, with 8 bases lining up with TRBD1. CDR1 MDHEN and CDR2 SYDVKM come from the germline V gene. The CDR3 covers 14 residues. The trim removed 2 bases at V and 6 bases at J, leaving 3 bases unmatched. The CDR3 reads CASSLQGASQPQHF. In DNA, the CDR3 is TGTGCCAGCAGTTTACAGGGGGCTTCTCAGCCCCAGCATTTT. Filled out from reference TRBV28 and TRBJ1-5, the complete variable domain reads DVKVTQSSRYLVKRTGEKVFLECVQDMDHENMFWYRQDPGLGLRLIYFSYDVKMKEKGDIPEGYSVSREKKERFSLILESASTNQTSMYLCASSLQGASQPQHFGDGTRLSIL.

This rearrangement joins TRBV2 to TRBJ2-7; D is ambiguous. The length of the CDR3 is 12 residues. Trimming cost V 4 bases and J 6 bases, with 10 bases left between them. Per germline, CDR1 SNHLY and CDR2 FYNNEI. CDR3 coding DNA: TGTGCCAGCAGTGGACAATTCACCGAGCAGTACTTC. Protein product: CASSGQFTEQYF.

The CDR3: CASTQFNQPQHF. DNA for the CDR3: TGTGCCAGTACCCAGTTCAATCAGCCCCAGCATTTT. The V gene is TRBV19, the J gene TRBJ1-5; D gene unclear. The CDR3 is 12 residues long. Germline V CDR1 and CDR2: LNHDA, SQIVND (reference sequence). V gave up 7 bases and J gave up 3 bases, with 7 bases separating them.

The rearrangement links TRBV28 to TRBJ1-1; no clear D. V lost 7 bases and J 5 bases, leaving 17 bases between the germline ends. Germline V lookup: CDR1 MDHEN, CDR2 SYDVKM. The CDR3 is made up of 14 amino acids. This CDR3 reads CASTSTGGWTEAFF. CDR3 bases: TGTGCCAGCACCTCGACTGGAGGGTGGACTGAAGCTTTCTTT.

The chain is built from TRBV6-5 and TRBJ1-3, with D uncertain. This CDR3 has 13 residues. Germline CDR1 reads MNHEY; CDR2 reads SVGAGI. Trimming cost V 5 bases and J 4 bases, with 9 bases left between them. CDR3 loop: CASSRDWGNTIYF. The CDR3 DNA reads as TGTGCCAGCAGTCGCGACTGGGGAAACACCATATATTTT.

The CDR3, as DNA: TGTGCCAGCAGCCAATCTGCACAGGGCTATGAAAAACTGTTTTTT. The encoded protein is CASSQSAQGYEKLFF. V usage is TRBV3-1 (or the pseudogene TRBV3-2) and J usage is TRBJ1-4; TRBD1 might be the D (6 bases). V lost 2 bases and J lost 6, with 13 bases in between. CDR3 length: 15 amino acids. Germline lookup yields CDR1 LGHDT and CDR2 YNNKEL (reference sequence).

For the CDR3, the DNA is TGTGCCAGCTCTTCCGGGACGGGGGACTCACCCCTCCACTTT. Translated, it gives CASSSGTGDSPLHF. This chain uses TRBV18 with TRBJ1-6, with TRBD1 as a possible D gene (5 bases). Germline CDR1 and CDR2: KGHSH and LQKENI. The CDR3 runs 14 residues. V was clipped by 6 bases and J by 10 bases, with 16 bases between them.

V gene TRBV9 combines with J gene TRBJ2-2; 8 bases match TRBD2. With V trimmed by 3 bases and J by 3 bases, 1 base remained unmatched. The CDR3 totals 14 residues. CDR1 and CDR2 (germline): SGDLS, YYNGEE. As DNA, the CDR3 is TGTGCCAGCAGCGCGGGAGGGTACACCGGGGAGCTGTTTTTT. Translating gives CASSAGGYTGELFF.

The V and J genes are TRBV9 and TRBJ1-3; D call uncertain. V lost 2 bases and J 2 bases, leaving 2 bases between the germline ends. Germline CDR1 SGDLS, CDR2 YYNGEE. This CDR3 contains 12 residues. The CDR3 loop reads CASSVAGNTIYF. CDR3 DNA sequence: TGTGCCAGCAGCGTCGCTGGAAACACCATATATTTT.

This chain connects TRBV24-1 to TRBJ2-7; 10 bases match TRBD2. The CDR3 is made up of 18 amino acids. The V and J ends lost 5 bases and 3 bases, in that order; junction bases with no gene match: 15. The V gene's germline CDR1 is KGHDR and CDR2 SFDVKD. The CDR3 sequence is CATSAPRTSGPIHYEQYF. Here the CDR3 DNA reads TGTGCCACCAGTGCCCCGAGGACTAGCGGCCCCATACACTACGAGCAGTACTTC.

V gene TRBV11-3 combines with J gene TRBJ2-1, with 7 bases identical to TRBD2. J was trimmed by 2 bases and V by 5 bases; bases with no gene match: 0. There are 13 residues in the CDR3. Germline V gene sequence: CDR1 SGHNT, CDR2 YENEEA. CDR3 bases: TGTGCCAGCAGCCTAGCGGCCTACAATGAGCAGTTCTTC. Translating gives CASSLAAYNEQFF.

The chain couples TRBV5-1 to TRBJ2-1; 11 bases fit TRBD2. CDR1 and CDR2 from the germline V gene are SGHRS and YFSETQ. The CDR3 consists of 16 residues. V shed 4 bases and J 4 bases; nucleotides not matched to a gene: 7. The DNA for the CDR3 is TGCGCCAGCAGCAAACTAGCGGGAGAGTTTTACAATGAGCAGTTCTTC. Translation: CASSKLAGEFYNEQFF.

The rearrangement uses TRBV10-3 and TRBJ1-3; TRBD1 aligns across 8 bases. V trimming: 6 bases; J trimming: 4 bases; junction bases outside the gene matches: 5. The V gene's germline CDR1 is ENHRY and CDR2 SYGVKD. The CDR3 extends over 14 amino acids. CDR3 residues: CAISVGTGGNTIYF. The CDR3 bases are TGTGCCATCAGCGTCGGGACAGGAGGAAACACCATATATTTT.

The chain joins TRBV6-6 to TRBJ2-3; tentative D call: TRBD1 (5 bases). The V gene lost 10 bases and the J gene lost 2 bases, with 16 bases spanning the gap. Germline V CDR1 and CDR2: MNHNY, SVGAGI (reference sequence). This CDR3 region has 14 residues. CDR3 sequence reads: CAISDSLDTDTQYF. The DNA of the CDR3 is TGTGCCATTTCCGACAGCCTGGACACAGATACGCAGTATTTT.

The chain is built from TRBV4-3 and TRBJ1-2; 10 positions match TRBD1. This CDR3 has 19 amino acids. The ends lost 3 bases at V and 7 bases at J; junction bases unmatched: 20. The germline V gene encodes CDR1 LGHNA and CDR2 YSLEER. DNA for the CDR3: TGCGCCAGCAGCCAGATCTTCTATTCCGGGACAGGGGATTTAGGTGGCTACACCTTC. Encoded protein: CASSQIFYSGTGDLGGYTF.

This chain uses TRBV29-1 with TRBJ2-2, with TRBD1 as a possible D gene (8 bases). CDR1 SQVTM and CDR2 ANQGSEA come from the germline V gene. The CDR3 contains 18 residues. Between the trimmed V and J ends, which lost 5 bases and 4 bases, there was a span of 26 bases. This chain's CDR3 is CSVYRAPGGGGGTGELFF. The CDR3 DNA reads as TGCAGCGTTTACCGCGCCCCAGGGGGCGGGGGAGGCACCGGGGAGCTGTTTTTT.